This T cell receptor beta chain is drawn from a study of beta chain features in type 1 diabetes. Points from the study as a whole: Fewer junction insertions and more nucleotide deletions appeared in type 1 diabetes patients. Patients' naive, central memory and regulatory TCRB repertoires appeared more alike than those of healthy donors.

The isolated RNA, all of it, was reverse transcribed, so expressed TCRB transcripts were what got sequenced. Assay used: immunoSEQ multiplex PCR; TCRdb lists only in-frame clones, some missing. The data contain over 700,000 clones, roughly 17% of them singletons. This clone was picked up a small number of times. Its antigen remains unidentified. The length of the CDR3 is 16 residues. The chain combines TRBV21-1 with TRBJ2-4; the D call TRBD1 from the table was never checked on the DNA. TRBV21-1 is assigned pseudogene status. The receptor's source is a young woman in good health. The sample taken for sequencing was naive CD4+ T cells from blood. The CDR3: CASSKHRVSAKNIQYF. In nucleotides, the CDR3 is TGTGCCAGCAGCAAACACAGGGTGTCGGCCAAAAACATTCAGTACTTC.